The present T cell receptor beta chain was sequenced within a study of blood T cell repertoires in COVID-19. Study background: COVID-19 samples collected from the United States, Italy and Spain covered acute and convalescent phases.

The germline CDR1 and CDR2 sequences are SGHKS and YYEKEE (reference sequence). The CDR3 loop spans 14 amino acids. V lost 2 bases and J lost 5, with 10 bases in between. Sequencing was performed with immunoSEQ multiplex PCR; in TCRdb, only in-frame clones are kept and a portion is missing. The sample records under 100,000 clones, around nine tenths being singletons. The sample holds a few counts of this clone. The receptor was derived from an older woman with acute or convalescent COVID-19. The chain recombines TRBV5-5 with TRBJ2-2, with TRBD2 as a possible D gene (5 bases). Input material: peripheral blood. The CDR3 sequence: CASSFPGITGELFF. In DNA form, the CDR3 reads TGTGCCAGCAGCTTTCCCGGGATAACCGGGGAGCTGTTTTTT.